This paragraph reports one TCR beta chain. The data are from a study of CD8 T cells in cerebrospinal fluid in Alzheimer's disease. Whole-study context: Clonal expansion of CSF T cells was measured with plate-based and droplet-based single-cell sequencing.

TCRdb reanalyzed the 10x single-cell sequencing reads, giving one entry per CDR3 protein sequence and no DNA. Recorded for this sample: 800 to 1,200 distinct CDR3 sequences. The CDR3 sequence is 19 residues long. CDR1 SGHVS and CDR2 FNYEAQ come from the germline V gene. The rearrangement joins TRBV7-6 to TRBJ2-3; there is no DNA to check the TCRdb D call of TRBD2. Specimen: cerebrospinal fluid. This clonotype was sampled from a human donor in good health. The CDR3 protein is CASSLEPPRTSGGFDTQYF.